The rows below give T cell receptor beta chains drawn from one sample of a study of blood T cell repertoires in COVID-19. Using immunoSEQ multiplex PCR, the repertoire was profiled, and TCRdb retains in-frame clones only, with some absent. The sample comprises about 68,000 clones, approximately 89% of which are singletons, and about 2.3% rests with the top ten. Sequencing input: peripheral blood. These receptors came from a human donor in a cohort sampled during active COVID-19. Both conserved end residues are part of each CDR3. Fields, in order: D gene, clone size, V gene, CDR3 length, J gene, CDR3 DNA, CDR3 protein. A D gene is named only where the DNA matches it firmly. Not all rows give a size; the values are once, few, many and, for expanded clones, a class.

d_call: -; clone_size: -; v_call: TRBV27; cdr3_length: 14; j_call: TRBJ1-1; cdr3_nt: TGTGCCAGCAGTCCTCAACTTCGACAGGCTGAAGCTTTCTTT; cdr3_aa: CASSPQLRQAEAFF
d_call: -; clone_size: -; v_call: TRBV11-3; cdr3_length: 14; j_call: TRBJ1-6; cdr3_nt: TGTGCCAGCGTCCCGAGCTCCTATAATTCACCCCTCCACTTT; cdr3_aa: CASVPSSYNSPLHF
d_call: -; clone_size: -; v_call: TRBV5-8; cdr3_length: 15; j_call: TRBJ2-7; cdr3_nt: TGTGCCAGCAGCTTACAGGGAAGAGCCGGGAACGAGCAGTACTTC; cdr3_aa: CASSLQGRAGNEQYF
d_call: -; clone_size: -; v_call: TRBV6-5; cdr3_length: 12; j_call: TRBJ2-1; cdr3_nt: TGTGCCAGCCGGGAGCCCGACAATGAGCAGTTCTTC; cdr3_aa: CASREPDNEQFF
d_call: -; clone_size: -; v_call: TRBV10-1; cdr3_length: 14; j_call: TRBJ2-2; cdr3_nt: TGCGCCAGCAGGGCGACAGGGAACACCGGGGAGCTGTTTTTT; cdr3_aa: CASRATGNTGELFF
d_call: -; clone_size: -; v_call: TRBV6-5; cdr3_length: 14; j_call: TRBJ2-5; cdr3_nt: TGTGCCAGCAGTTTATTCGGGACACAAGAGACCCAGTACTTC; cdr3_aa: CASSLFGTQETQYF
d_call: -; clone_size: -; v_call: TRBV18; cdr3_length: 16; j_call: TRBJ2-6; cdr3_nt: TGTGCCAGCTCACCCTTCGACTATTCTGGGGCCAACGTCCTGACTTTC; cdr3_aa: CASSPFDYSGANVLTF
d_call: TRBD1; clone_size: -; v_call: TRBV7-9; cdr3_length: 15; j_call: TRBJ2-4; cdr3_nt: TGTGCCAGCAGCTTAGTACAGGGGAACAAAAACATTCAGTACTTC; cdr3_aa: CASSLVQGNKNIQYF
d_call: TRBD2; clone_size: -; v_call: TRBV7-9; cdr3_length: 18; j_call: TRBJ2-2; cdr3_nt: TGTGCCAGCAGCCCAAGGGTTAGCGGGGAGCCCTACACCGGGGAGCTGTTTTTT; cdr3_aa: CASSPRVSGEPYTGELFF
d_call: TRBD1; clone_size: -; v_call: TRBV6-5; cdr3_length: 13; j_call: TRBJ2-2; cdr3_nt: TGTGCCATGGGGACAGGGAATACCGGGGAGCTGTTTTTT; cdr3_aa: CAMGTGNTGELFF
d_call: TRBD2; clone_size: -; v_call: TRBV9; cdr3_length: 15; j_call: TRBJ2-5; cdr3_nt: TGTGCCAGCAGCGTAGGAATAGCGGGAGCAGAGACCCAGTACTTC; cdr3_aa: CASSVGIAGAETQYF
d_call: -; clone_size: -; v_call: TRBV6-6; cdr3_length: 13; j_call: TRBJ1-3; cdr3_nt: TGTGCCAGCAGTTACTCCAATCGAAACACCATATATTTT; cdr3_aa: CASSYSNRNTIYF
d_call: TRBD1; clone_size: -; v_call: TRBV23-1; cdr3_length: 16; j_call: TRBJ2-7; cdr3_nt: TGCGCCAGCACCCTAGGCGGGGACAGGGGTTCTTACGAGCAGTACTTC; cdr3_aa: CASTLGGDRGSYEQYF
d_call: TRBD2; clone_size: once; v_call: TRBV2; cdr3_length: 14; j_call: TRBJ2-7; cdr3_nt: TGTGCCAGCAGCGGGACCCGGGGGGGCTACGAGCAGTACTTC; cdr3_aa: CASSGTRGGYEQYF
d_call: -; clone_size: -; v_call: TRBV3-1/TRBV3-2; cdr3_length: 14; j_call: TRBJ2-7; cdr3_nt: TGTGCCAGCAGCCAACGCGACAGTTTCCACGAGCAGTACTTC; cdr3_aa: CASSQRDSFHEQYF
d_call: TRBD1; clone_size: -; v_call: TRBV28; cdr3_length: 15; j_call: TRBJ1-1; cdr3_nt: TGTGCCAGCAGTTCGGGACAGGGAATGAACACTGAAGCTTTCTTT; cdr3_aa: CASSSGQGMNTEAFF
d_call: -; clone_size: -; v_call: TRBV7-9; cdr3_length: 14; j_call: TRBJ2-2; cdr3_nt: TGTGCCAGCAGCCCTCAGAGGTCCACCGGGGAGCTGTTTTTT; cdr3_aa: CASSPQRSTGELFF
d_call: -; clone_size: -; v_call: TRBV7-2; cdr3_length: 14; j_call: TRBJ2-7; cdr3_nt: TGTGCCAGCAGCGTCAGACAGGCCCCCTACGAGCAGTACTTC; cdr3_aa: CASSVRQAPYEQYF
d_call: TRBD1; clone_size: -; v_call: TRBV29-1; cdr3_length: 13; j_call: TRBJ1-1; cdr3_nt: TGCAGCGTGGACGGACAGGGGGGCACTGAAGCTTTCTTT; cdr3_aa: CSVDGQGGTEAFF
d_call: -; clone_size: few; v_call: TRBV21-1; cdr3_length: 17; j_call: TRBJ1-1; cdr3_nt: TGTGCCAGCAGCCGCTTCAGGAGGTTGGGACTAGACACTGAAGCTTTCTTT; cdr3_aa: CASSRFRRLGLDTEAFF
d_call: -; clone_size: medium-sized; v_call: TRBV28; cdr3_length: 14; j_call: TRBJ1-2; cdr3_nt: TGTGCCAGCAATCTTGACGGCAGGCCTTGGGGCTACACCTTC; cdr3_aa: CASNLDGRPWGYTF
d_call: -; clone_size: -; v_call: TRBV19; cdr3_length: 14; j_call: TRBJ1-1; cdr3_nt: TGTGCCAGTAGTATAGGTCGGGGGGGCACTGAAGCTTTCTTT; cdr3_aa: CASSIGRGGTEAFF
d_call: -; clone_size: -; v_call: TRBV27; cdr3_length: 14; j_call: TRBJ1-1; cdr3_nt: TGTGCCAGCAGGCGCACAGGGAAGAACACTGAAGCTTTCTTT; cdr3_aa: CASRRTGKNTEAFF
d_call: -; clone_size: -; v_call: TRBV4-3; cdr3_length: 14; j_call: TRBJ2-7; cdr3_nt: TGCGCCAGCAGCCCCCGGACTCTATGGGACGAGCAGTACTTC; cdr3_aa: CASSPRTLWDEQYF
d_call: -; clone_size: -; v_call: TRBV6-5; cdr3_length: 15; j_call: TRBJ1-2; cdr3_nt: TGTGCCAGCAGACACGAGGCAGGGCGGTCTCATGGCTACACCTTC; cdr3_aa: CASRHEAGRSHGYTF
d_call: -; clone_size: -; v_call: TRBV7-9; cdr3_length: 15; j_call: TRBJ1-1; cdr3_nt: TGTGCCAGCAGCCGTGACAGCCTTATGAACACTGAAGCTTTCTTT; cdr3_aa: CASSRDSLMNTEAFF
d_call: -; clone_size: -; v_call: TRBV28; cdr3_length: 14; j_call: TRBJ1-4; cdr3_nt: TGTGCCAGCAGTTTAAGGGCCCCGGGAGAAAAACTGTTTTTT; cdr3_aa: CASSLRAPGEKLFF
d_call: TRBD1; clone_size: -; v_call: TRBV28; cdr3_length: 13; j_call: TRBJ1-2; cdr3_nt: TGTGCCAGCAGTTCAGGGGGCGGCTATGGCTACACCTTC; cdr3_aa: CASSSGGGYGYTF
d_call: -; clone_size: -; v_call: TRBV2; cdr3_length: 12; j_call: TRBJ1-2; cdr3_nt: TGTGCCAGCTCAACGGGGGGCTATGGCTACACCTTC; cdr3_aa: CASSTGGYGYTF
d_call: TRBD1; clone_size: -; v_call: TRBV11-2; cdr3_length: 17; j_call: TRBJ1-5; cdr3_nt: TGTGCCAGCAGCTTAGATTCGGCGACAGGGACCAATCAGCCCCAGCATTTT; cdr3_aa: CASSLDSATGTNQPQHF
d_call: -; clone_size: -; v_call: TRBV6-5; cdr3_length: 13; j_call: TRBJ1-1; cdr3_nt: TGTGCCAGCAGAGGACATATGAACACTGAAGCTTTCTTT; cdr3_aa: CASRGHMNTEAFF
d_call: TRBD2; clone_size: -; v_call: TRBV10-3; cdr3_length: 14; j_call: TRBJ2-5; cdr3_nt: TGTGCCATCAGTGAGGAAAGCGGGAGGTCGGCCCAGTACTTC; cdr3_aa: CAISEESGRSAQYF
d_call: -; clone_size: -; v_call: TRBV6-5; cdr3_length: 14; j_call: TRBJ1-6; cdr3_nt: TGTGCCAGCAGTTGGGGTCAGGGGTCTTCACCCCTCCACTTT; cdr3_aa: CASSWGQGSSPLHF
d_call: -; clone_size: once; v_call: TRBV5-4; cdr3_length: 17; j_call: TRBJ2-3; cdr3_nt: TGTGCCAGCACCCCCCGGAGCAGGGCACAAGTTACAGATACGCAGTATTTT; cdr3_aa: CASTPRSRAQVTDTQYF
d_call: TRBD2; clone_size: few; v_call: TRBV7-2; cdr3_length: 15; j_call: TRBJ2-1; cdr3_nt: TGTGCCAGCAGCTTACCCGGGGGGAGTATGGCTGAGCAGTTCTTC; cdr3_aa: CASSLPGGSMAEQFF
d_call: TRBD1; clone_size: -; v_call: TRBV7-9; cdr3_length: 15; j_call: TRBJ2-5; cdr3_nt: TGTGCCAGCAGCCCATCGGGACAGGCGCTGGGGGCCCAGTACTTC; cdr3_aa: CASSPSGQALGAQYF
d_call: TRBD1; clone_size: once; v_call: TRBV14; cdr3_length: 15; j_call: TRBJ1-6; cdr3_nt: TGTGCCAGCAGCGCACAGGGGATAGGGAATTCACCCCTCCACTTT; cdr3_aa: CASSAQGIGNSPLHF
d_call: -; clone_size: -; v_call: TRBV19; cdr3_length: 15; j_call: TRBJ2-7; cdr3_nt: TGTGCCAGTAGTATCTCCCCCAGGGATCTTTCCGAGCAGTACTTC; cdr3_aa: CASSISPRDLSEQYF
d_call: -; clone_size: -; v_call: TRBV21-1; cdr3_length: 15; j_call: TRBJ2-1; cdr3_nt: TGTGCCAGCAATAGATGGCAGGGGGAAGACAATGAGCAGTTCTTC; cdr3_aa: CASNRWQGEDNEQFF
d_call: -; clone_size: -; v_call: TRBV4-1; cdr3_length: 15; j_call: TRBJ1-1; cdr3_nt: TGCGCCAGCAGCGCTCGAAAGGGGAGGGGTACTGAAGCTTTCTTT; cdr3_aa: CASSARKGRGTEAFF
d_call: TRBD2; clone_size: -; v_call: TRBV29-1; cdr3_length: 13; j_call: TRBJ2-1; cdr3_nt: TGCAGCGCCTGGGGCGGGAGGGACAATGAGCAGTTCTTC; cdr3_aa: CSAWGGRDNEQFF
d_call: -; clone_size: once; v_call: TRBV24-1; cdr3_length: 13; j_call: TRBJ2-1; cdr3_nt: TGTGCCACCAGTGGACAGTCCTACAATGAGCAGTTCTTC; cdr3_aa: CATSGQSYNEQFF
d_call: TRBD1; clone_size: -; v_call: TRBV19; cdr3_length: 14; j_call: TRBJ1-2; cdr3_nt: TGTGCCAGTAACCCCTCAGGGGGCGCCGGACGTTACACCTTC; cdr3_aa: CASNPSGGAGRYTF
d_call: TRBD1; clone_size: -; v_call: TRBV2; cdr3_length: 12; j_call: TRBJ1-2; cdr3_nt: TGTGCCAGCAGTGAACAGGGGGATGGCTACACCTTC; cdr3_aa: CASSEQGDGYTF
d_call: -; clone_size: -; v_call: TRBV29-1; cdr3_length: 12; j_call: TRBJ1-2; cdr3_nt: TGCAGCGTCCAGGACACTAACTATGGCTACACCTTC; cdr3_aa: CSVQDTNYGYTF
d_call: TRBD1; clone_size: -; v_call: TRBV3-1/TRBV3-2; cdr3_length: 15; j_call: TRBJ1-2; cdr3_nt: TGTGCCAGCAGCCAAGGGACAGGGGCCCTTTATGGCTACACCTTC; cdr3_aa: CASSQGTGALYGYTF
d_call: TRBD1; clone_size: -; v_call: TRBV6-5; cdr3_length: 14; j_call: TRBJ2-7; cdr3_nt: TGTGCCAGCAGCCCAACAGGGGGTACGGGCGAGCAGTACTTC; cdr3_aa: CASSPTGGTGEQYF
d_call: -; clone_size: -; v_call: TRBV19; cdr3_length: 12; j_call: TRBJ1-5; cdr3_nt: TGTGCCAGTAGTATAGGTACAGGGAGCCAGCATTTT; cdr3_aa: CASSIGTGSQHF
d_call: TRBD1; clone_size: once; v_call: TRBV19; cdr3_length: 17; j_call: TRBJ1-1; cdr3_nt: TGTGCCAGTAATAATAGACGGGACAGGGGCATGAACACTGAAGCTTTCTTT; cdr3_aa: CASNNRRDRGMNTEAFF
d_call: -; clone_size: once; v_call: TRBV5-5; cdr3_length: 17; j_call: TRBJ1-3; cdr3_nt: TGTGCCAGCAGCTTGGAGGGCAGGGCCTTCTCTGGAAACACCATATATTTT; cdr3_aa: CASSLEGRAFSGNTIYF
d_call: -; clone_size: -; v_call: TRBV10-1; cdr3_length: 13; j_call: TRBJ2-1; cdr3_nt: TGCTCCTCGGGAGAATGGGTCTACAATGAGCAGTTCTTC; cdr3_aa: CSSGEWVYNEQFF
d_call: TRBD1; clone_size: -; v_call: TRBV10-2; cdr3_length: 16; j_call: TRBJ2-1; cdr3_nt: TGCGCCAGCGGGCAAACGAGGGGGCTGTCCTACAATGAGCAGTTCTTC; cdr3_aa: CASGQTRGLSYNEQFF
d_call: TRBD1; clone_size: few; v_call: TRBV7-9; cdr3_length: 15; j_call: TRBJ1-2; cdr3_nt: TGTGCCAGCAGCTTCGAAGGGGGCGCTAACTATGGCTACACCTTC; cdr3_aa: CASSFEGGANYGYTF
d_call: TRBD2; clone_size: -; v_call: TRBV5-1; cdr3_length: 16; j_call: TRBJ2-3; cdr3_nt: TGCGCCAGCAGCTCTAATCTAGCGGGGCCTACAGATACGCAGTATTTT; cdr3_aa: CASSSNLAGPTDTQYF
d_call: -; clone_size: -; v_call: TRBV6-6; cdr3_length: 15; j_call: TRBJ2-7; cdr3_nt: TGTGCCAGCAGTTACTCGACACGGGGGGCTGTCGAGCAGTACTTC; cdr3_aa: CASSYSTRGAVEQYF
d_call: TRBD1; clone_size: -; v_call: TRBV5-5; cdr3_length: 14; j_call: TRBJ2-5; cdr3_nt: TGTGCCAGCAGCTTCGACAGGGTGTTAGGGACCCAGTACTTC; cdr3_aa: CASSFDRVLGTQYF
d_call: -; clone_size: -; v_call: TRBV28; cdr3_length: 13; j_call: TRBJ1-5; cdr3_nt: TGTGCCAGCAGCGGGGATAGCAATCAGCCCCAGCATTTT; cdr3_aa: CASSGDSNQPQHF
d_call: TRBD1; clone_size: -; v_call: TRBV10-3; cdr3_length: 14; j_call: TRBJ2-1; cdr3_nt: TGTGCCATCAAAGGGACAGGGCTTCGGGGTGAGCAGTTCTTC; cdr3_aa: CAIKGTGLRGEQFF
d_call: -; clone_size: -; v_call: TRBV6-6; cdr3_length: 14; j_call: TRBJ1-4; cdr3_nt: TGTGCCAGCAGGGGTGACAGACAAAATGAAAAACTGTTTTTT; cdr3_aa: CASRGDRQNEKLFF